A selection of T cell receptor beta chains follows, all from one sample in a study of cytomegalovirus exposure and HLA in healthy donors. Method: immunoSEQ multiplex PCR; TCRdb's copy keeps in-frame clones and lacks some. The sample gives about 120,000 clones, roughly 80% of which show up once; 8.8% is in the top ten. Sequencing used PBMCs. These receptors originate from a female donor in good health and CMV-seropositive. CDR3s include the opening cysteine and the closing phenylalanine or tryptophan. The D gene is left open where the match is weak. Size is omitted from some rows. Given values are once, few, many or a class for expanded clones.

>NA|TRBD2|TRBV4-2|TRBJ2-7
TGTGCCAGCAGCCAAGAGGAAAAGCGGGGGTACGAGCAGTACTTC
CASSQEEKRGYEQYF
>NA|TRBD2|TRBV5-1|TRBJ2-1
TGCGCCAGCAGCTTGAGGAGCGGGGGGGCCTACAATGAGCAGTTCTTC
CASSLRSGGAYNEQFF
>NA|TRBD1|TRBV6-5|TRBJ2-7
TGTGCCAGCAGTTACTCAGGGACAGTTGCCTACGAGCAGTACTTC
CASSYSGTVAYEQYF
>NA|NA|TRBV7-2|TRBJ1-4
TGTGCCAGCAGCTTACGAGTCGGGATCAATGAAAAACTGTTTTTT
CASSLRVGINEKLFF
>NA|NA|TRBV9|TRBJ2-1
TGTGCCAGCAGCGTCGGCGGGGGCAAGATAAGCGAGCAGTTCTTC
CASSVGGGKISEQFF
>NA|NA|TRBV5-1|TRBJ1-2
TGCGCCAGCAGCGCCCCGGGGGATCTTGGCTACACCTTC
CASSAPGDLGYTF
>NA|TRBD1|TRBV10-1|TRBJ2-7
TGCGCCAGCAGTGGGGACAGGGTCGAGCAGTACTTC
CASSGDRVEQYF
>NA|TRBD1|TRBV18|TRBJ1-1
TGTGCCAGCTCACCACTTAGTTTACTAGGGACAGGTATTAACACTGAAGCTTTCTTT
CASSPLSLLGTGINTEAFF
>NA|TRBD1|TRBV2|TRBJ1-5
TGTGCCAGCAGTTCCACCGGGACAGGGGGACAGCCCCAGCATTTT
CASSSTGTGGQPQHF
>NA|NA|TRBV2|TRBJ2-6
TGTGCCAGCAGTGAAGACAGGGCAGGGGCCAACGTCCTGACTTTC
CASSEDRAGANVLTF
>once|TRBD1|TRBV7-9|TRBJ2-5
TGTGCCAGCAGCGCAGGGACAGAAGAGACCCAGTACTTC
CASSAGTEETQYF